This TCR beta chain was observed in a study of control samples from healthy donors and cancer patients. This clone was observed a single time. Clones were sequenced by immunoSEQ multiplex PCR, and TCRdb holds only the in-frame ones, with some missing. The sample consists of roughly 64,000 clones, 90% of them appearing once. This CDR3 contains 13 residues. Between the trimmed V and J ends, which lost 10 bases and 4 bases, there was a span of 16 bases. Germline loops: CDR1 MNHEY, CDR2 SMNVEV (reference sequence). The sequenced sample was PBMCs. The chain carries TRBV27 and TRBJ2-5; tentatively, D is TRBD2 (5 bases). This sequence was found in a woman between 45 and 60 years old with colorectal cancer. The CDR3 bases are TGTGCCACCGCTCGTCGGGAAGGAGAGACCCAGTACTTC. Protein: CATARREGETQYF.